The clone carrying this TCR beta chain was detected a few times. Donors were all healthy Caucasians. These data belong to a study of identical twins. Template switching added a universal primer site; cDNA carried unique molecular identifiers. In TCRdb, the 5' RACE reads were re-called with MiXCR into one record per CDR3 protein. The sample includes fewer than 800,000 distinct CDR3 sequences, about 7.6% of them seen just once. Between the trimmed V and J ends, which lost 7 bases and 2 bases, there was a span of 16 bases. This CDR3 contains 15 residues. Germline values: CDR1 SGHRS, CDR2 YFSETQ. The data also belong to a second study, concerning yellow fever vaccine responses in identical twins.

The genes are TRBV5-1 and TRBJ2-1, with a possible D match to TRBD2 (7 bases). Sequenced: PBMCs. The TCR originated in a young woman in good health. The CDR3 region is CASSAAGATYNEQFF. The CDR3, as DNA: TGCGCCAGCTCCGCGGCGGGGGCCACCTACAATGAGCAGTTCTTC.